A selection of T cell receptor beta chains follows, all from one sample in a study of CD8+CD57+ T cells in acquired aplastic anemia. TCRdb recomputed calls from the reads with MiXCR, one row per CDR3 protein. The repertoire consists of 260,000 or so distinct CDR3 sequences, with 47% occurring once and the leading ten covering 6.5% to 10%. Source material: sorted CD4+, CD8+, or CD8+CD57+ T cells (not recorded which) from PBMCs. All receptors come from a human donor with aplastic anemia. CDR3s include the opening cysteine and the closing phenylalanine or tryptophan. The D gene is left open where the match is weak. Expanded clones are given a class, and other clones once, few, many or no size at all.

size | D | J | V | CDR3 | DNA
many | TRBD1 | TRBJ2-7 | TRBV5-5 | CASSTDRAYGYEQYF | TGTGCCAGCAGCACCGACAGGGCATACGGTTACGAGCAGTACTTC
NA | NA | TRBJ1-6 | TRBV2 | CASSKQGIDNSPLHF | TGTGCCAGCAGCAAACAGGGTATTGACAATTCACCCCTCCACTTT
many | NA | TRBJ2-1 | TRBV12-3/TRBV12-4 | CASSLSYNEQFF | TGTGCCAGCAGTTTATCATACAATGAGCAGTTCTTC
once | TRBD1 | TRBJ2-7 | TRBV12-3/TRBV12-4 | CAGSVDRLYERYF | TGTGCCGGCAGTGTGGACAGGCTCTACGAGCGGTACTTC
NA | NA | TRBJ1-2 | TRBV2 | CASSDYASGDGYTF | TGTGCCAGCAGTGACTACGCCTCGGGTGATGGCTACACCTTC
many | TRBD1 | TRBJ2-5 | TRBV7-8 | CASSLAQTGVGETQYF | TGTGCCAGCAGCTTAGCCCAGACAGGGGTAGGGGAGACCCAGTACTTC
NA | NA | TRBJ1-1 | TRBV7-9 | CASSSYGRGLKGAFF | TGTGCCAGCAGCTCGTACGGCAGGGGTCTAAAAGGGGCTTTCTTT
few | NA | TRBJ2-2 | TRBV3-1 | CASSQVTDSSNRELFF | TGTGCCAGCAGCCAAGTTACGGACAGTTCAAACCGGGAGCTGTTTTTT
NA | NA | TRBJ1-6 | TRBV30 | CAWSVNRARNSPLHF | TGTGCCTGGAGTGTAAACAGGGCAAGGAATTCACCCCTCCACTTT
once | NA | TRBJ2-5 | TRBV20-1 | CSAKVGDETQYF | TGCAGTGCTAAGGTCGGGGATGAGACCCAGTACTTC
many | NA | TRBJ2-7 | TRBV20-1 | CSARDRHSSYEQYF | TGCAGTGCTAGAGATAGGCATAGCTCCTACGAGCAGTACTTC
NA | NA | TRBJ1-2 | TRBV7-2 | CASSSSQDRPNYGYTF | TGTGCCAGCAGTTCATCCCAGGACAGACCCAACTATGGCTACACCTTC
NA | NA | TRBJ1-2 | TRBV9 | CASSGRKGLSRRGYTF | TGTGCCAGCAGCGGTCGGAAGGGACTCTCCAGACGGGGCTACACCTTC
NA | NA | TRBJ2-7 | TRBV14 | CASSQEGLEQYF | TGCGCCAGCAGCCAAGAGGGCCTCGAGCAGTACTTC
few | NA | TRBJ2-7 | TRBV27 | CASSRSGEGYEQYF | TGTGCCAGCAGTCGGTCGGGAGAGGGCTACGAGCAGTACTTC
many | NA | TRBJ2-7 | TRBV29-1 | CSVALSGITYEQYF | TGCAGCGTTGCATTATCGGGGATTACCTACGAGCAGTACTTC